These 8 T cell receptor beta chains were all obtained from the same sample, sequenced in a study of shared clonotypes between healthy human individuals. Sequenced by immunoSEQ multiplex PCR; TCRdb stores in-frame clones only, minus some. The sample carries 550,000 to 850,000 clones, roughly two thirds recorded once. The source material was memory CD4+ T cells sorted from blood. Subset in this sample: CD45RA-negative fraction. The receptors were gathered from a woman aged 25 to 39 in good health.

The chain couples TRBV6-6 to TRBJ1-1, with D tentatively TRBD1 (5 bases). Germline values: CDR1 MNHNY, CDR2 SVGAGI (reference sequence). This CDR3 has 14 amino acids. Deletions cut 10 bases from V and 1 base from J, with 16 bases between. CDR3 nucleotide sequence: TGTGCCATCCAACTTGGGGGGGGGAACACTGAAGCTTTCTTT. This gives the protein CAIQLGGGNTEAFF.

The chain carries TRBV7-2 and TRBJ2-1; D is possibly TRBD2 (6 bases). V lost 5 bases, J lost 9 bases, and 14 bases lay in between. Germline V gives CDR1 SGHTA, CDR2 FQGNSA. The CDR3 length is 13 residues. For the CDR3, the DNA is TGTGCCAGCAGCCCCTCTCAGGGAGGTGAGCAGTTCTTC. Translating gives CASSPSQGGEQFF.

The chain carries TRBV4-1 and TRBJ2-4; a possible D gene is TRBD2 (6 bases). This CDR3 contains 16 residues. Between the trimmed V and J ends, which lost 0 bases and 7 bases, there was a span of 16 bases. Germline V gene data show CDR1 as MGHRA and CDR2 as YSYEKL. DNA of the CDR3: TGCGCCAGCAGCCAAGATCGCGCGACGGGGAGGAACATTCAGTACTTC. This gives the protein CASSQDRATGRNIQYF.

This clone was seen only a few times. The chain uses TRBV6-1 and TRBJ1-2; unclear D gene. V lost 5 bases to trimming and J lost 8 bases, with 15 bases between them. CDR1 is MNHNS and CDR2 is SASEGT in the germline V gene. This CDR3 region has 13 residues. In DNA form, the CDR3 reads TGTGCCAGCAGTCCCTCCCAGGCGGGAGGCTACACCTTC. It encodes CASSPSQAGGYTF.

Note on this clone: The junction does not match germline at one end; this may be a read error. This rearrangement joins TRBV28 to TRBJ2-1; D perhaps matches TRBD1 (5 bases). Germline V gene data show CDR1 as MDHEN and CDR2 as SYDVKM. This CDR3 has 11 residues. CDR3 DNA sequence: TGTGCCAGCAGGGTGGACAACGAGCAGTTCTTC. Its translation is CASRVDNEQFF.

The chain uses TRBV14 and TRBJ2-2, with D possibly TRBD2 on 5 matching bases. V lost 1 base to trimming and J lost 3 bases, with 27 bases between them. The CDR3 is made up of 21 amino acids. Germline V gives CDR1 SGHDN, CDR2 FVKESK. CDR3 in amino acids: CASSQGRRGVVLRQHTGELFF. In DNA, the CDR3 is TGTGCCAGCAGCCAAGGCCGCCGGGGTGTTGTCCTCAGGCAACACACCGGGGAGCTGTTTTTT.

In its sample, this clone was seen a few times. The CDR3 DNA reads as TGTGCCAGCAGCTCACAAAGCCTAAATGAGCAGTTCTTC. This encodes CASSSQSLNEQFF. The chain couples TRBV4-2 to TRBJ2-1; D unresolved. From germline, CDR1 is LGHNA and CDR2 YNFKEQ. This CDR3 has 13 residues. Trimming pared 5 bases from V and 7 bases from J, leaving 12 bases between.

The CDR3 coding sequence is TGTGCCAGCAGTCCCCCCGACAGGGGATGGGCGGGCTACACCTTC. It translates to CASSPPDRGWAGYTF. This chain joins TRBV28 and TRBJ1-2; 8 bases are shared with TRBD1. The CDR3 totals 15 residues. The trim removed 5 bases at V and 8 bases at J, leaving 13 bases unmatched. The germline V gene has CDR1 MDHEN and CDR2 SYDVKM.